These 26 T cell receptor beta chains came from one sample sequenced in a study of cytomegalovirus exposure and HLA in healthy donors. PCR used 60 Vbeta primers and 13 Jbeta primers. Sequencing used immunoSEQ multiplex PCR; TCRdb keeps in-frame clones, though not all of them. The data contain about 200,000 clones, about four fifths of them singletons. The sample consisted of PBMCs. The receptors here all came from a woman in her forties or fifties in good health and CMV-seronegative.

This rearrangement joins TRBV19 to TRBJ1-2; TRBD1 is a possible D gene (5 bases). Germline V gene lookup returns CDR1 LNHDA and CDR2 SQIVND (reference sequence). V gave up 7 bases and J gave up 0 bases, with 15 bases separating them. CDR3 length: 15 amino acids. The CDR3 DNA is TGTGCCAGTACCCTGGGGCCGGGTGCTAACTATGGCTACACCTTC. This translates into CASTLGPGANYGYTF.

The chain is built from TRBV12-1 and TRBJ2-3; TRBD2, as called in the table, went unchecked against the DNA. TRBV12-1 is termed a pseudogene. The CDR3 is made up of 16 amino acids. As DNA, the CDR3 is TGTGCCAGCAGCGTACGCACTAGCGGGAGGGGAGATACGCAGTATTTT. Protein product: CASSVRTSGRGDTQYF.

This clone has only a few counts. The gene calls are TRBV13 and TRBJ2-2, with a tentative D call TRBD2 (5 bases). The germline V and J ends were trimmed by 5 bases and 6 bases, with 16 bases remaining between them. The CDR3 consists of 15 residues. From germline, CDR1 is PRHDT and CDR2 FYEKMQ (reference sequence). The CDR3 DNA is TGTGCCAGCAGCCACCTAAGAATCGGGGCCGGGGAGCTGTTTTTT. Encoded protein: CASSHLRIGAGELFF.

The chain couples TRBV28 to TRBJ2-1; TRBD2 aligns across 11 bases. The V segment lost 5 bases and the J segment 9 bases; nucleotides outside the gene matches: 6. CDR1 is MDHEN and CDR2 is SYDVKM in the germline V gene. The length of the CDR3 is 14 residues. The CDR3 here is CASSILAGGGEQFF. The CDR3 bases are TGTGCCAGCAGTATCTTAGCGGGAGGGGGTGAGCAGTTCTTC.

DNA of the CDR3: TGTGCCAGCAGCTTAAGGGGCTACGAGCAGTACTTC. Translated, it gives CASSLRGYEQYF. This chain links TRBV7-9 with TRBJ2-7; TRBD1 might be the D (5 bases). Trimming left V 2 bases short and J 3 bases short, with 5 bases between. CDR1 and CDR2 (germline): SEHNR, FQNEAQ (reference sequence). The CDR3 consists of 12 residues. The full variable domain, in which reference TRBV7-9 and TRBJ2-7 provide the parts outside the CDR3, is DTGVSQNPRHKITKRGQNVTFRCDPISEHNRLYWYRQTLGQGPEFLTYFQNEAQLEKSRLLSDRFSAERPKGSFSTLEIQRTEQGDSAMYLCASSLRGYEQYFGPGTRLTVT.

This clone showed up just a few times. V is TRBV5-1 and J is TRBJ1-5, with a possible D match to TRBD1 (6 bases). Trimming cost V 4 bases and J 5 bases, with 13 bases left between them. Per germline, CDR1 SGHRS and CDR2 YFSETQ. This CDR3 region has 14 residues. CDR3 in DNA: TGCGCCAGCAGCCCCGGGACAAGAGATCAGCCCCAGCATTTT. This gives the protein CASSPGTRDQPQHF.

Of note for this clone: At one boundary the junction diverges from the germline segment, which might be a read error. V gene TRBV7-7 combines with J gene TRBJ2-1; possible D gene TRBD2, 6 bases. The germline V gene has CDR1 SSHAT and CDR2 FNYEAQ (reference sequence). The CDR3 totals 13 residues. CDR3 sequence reads: CASSPRRGHEQFF. The CDR3 DNA follows: TGTGCTAGCAGCCCAAGGCGGGGACATGAGCAGTTCTTC.

The chain uses TRBV27 and TRBJ2-7; TRBD2 matches at 7 bases. From germline, CDR1 is MNHEY and CDR2 SMNVEV (reference sequence). The CDR3 spans 13 residues. The V segment lost 5 bases and the J segment 1 base; nucleotides outside the gene matches: 2. The CDR3 is CASSGGGSYEQYF. In DNA, the CDR3 is TGTGCCAGCAGTGGGGGGGGGTCCTACGAGCAGTACTTC.

The chain is built from TRBV19 and TRBJ1-2; tentatively, D is TRBD1 (6 bases). The V and J ends lost 8 bases and 4 bases respectively, with 11 bases between them. This CDR3 contains 12 residues. Per germline, CDR1 LNHDA and CDR2 SQIVND (reference sequence). The CDR3 sequence is CASSDSFYGYTF. The CDR3 nucleotides read TGTGCCAGTTCGGACAGCTTCTATGGCTACACCTTC.

The chain links TRBV7-9 to TRBJ2-1, with TRBD2 matching over 7 bases. V dropped 5 bases and J dropped 4; count of bases not matched to a gene: 14. Germline CDR1 reads SEHNR; CDR2 reads FQNEAQ (reference sequence). This CDR3 has 17 amino acids. CDR3 region: CASSQPPGLVRYNEQFF. CDR3 nucleotide sequence: TGTGCCAGCAGCCAGCCCCCCGGACTAGTAAGGTACAATGAGCAGTTCTTC. The variable domain in full, with the rest retrieved from reference TRBV7-9 and TRBJ2-1, is DTGVSQNPRHKITKRGQNVTFRCDPISEHNRLYWYRQTLGQGPEFLTYFQNEAQLEKSRLLSDRFSAERPKGSFSTLEIQRTEQGDSAMYLCASSQPPGLVRYNEQFFGPGTRLTVL.

This rearrangement joins TRBV6-1 to TRBJ1-5, with 9 nucleotides matching TRBD1. The CDR3 extends over 15 amino acids. V shed 5 bases and J 6 bases; nucleotides not matched to a gene: 8. Germline CDR1 MNHNS, CDR2 SASEGT. The CDR3 reads CASSPTGTGFQPQHF. The CDR3 nucleotides read TGTGCCAGCAGTCCCACCGGGACAGGGTTTCAGCCCCAGCATTTT.

V gene TRBV4-2 combines with J gene TRBJ1-1, with a tentative D call TRBD1 (5 bases). The CDR3 is 14 amino acids. Germline V gene sequence: CDR1 LGHNA, CDR2 YNFKEQ. V lost 1 base and J lost 7, with 13 bases in between. The chain's CDR3 is CASSQGNRHHEAFF. CDR3 sequence (DNA): TGTGCCAGCAGCCAAGGCAACAGGCACCATGAAGCTTTCTTT.

This sequence joins TRBV7-2 and TRBJ2-5; 9 bases fit TRBD2. CDR1 and CDR2 from the germline V gene are SGHTA and FQGNSA. V was pared by 8 bases and J by 2 bases, with 9 bases of the junction left unmatched. The CDR3 is 15 residues long. CDR3 DNA: TGTGCCAGCCGCGTCGGGCTAGCGGGGCAAGAGACCCAGTACTTC. Translation gives CASRVGLAGQETQYF.

The rearrangement links TRBV6-5 to TRBJ2-7; the D gene is possibly TRBD1 (5 bases). The length of the CDR3 is 15 residues. The germline V and J ends were trimmed by 4 bases and 5 bases, with 18 bases remaining between them. Germline CDR1 and CDR2: MNHEY and SVGAGI. The CDR3, as DNA: TGTGCCAGCAGTTTGGACACCTATCCCCCCAACGAGCAGTACTTC. It encodes CASSLDTYPPNEQYF.

The chain joins TRBV5-1 to TRBJ2-7; 9 nucleotides align to TRBD2. J gave up 4 bases and V 1 base, and 15 bases lay outside the gene matches. The CDR3 loop spans 18 amino acids. The germline CDR1 and CDR2 sequences are SGHRS and YFSETQ. The DNA of the CDR3 is TGCGCCAGCAGCTTGCGGGGACTAGCTGAGGGACTTGAATACGAGCAGTACTTC. It translates to CASSLRGLAEGLEYEQYF.

The CDR3 loop is CASRRQTLSPLHF. CDR3 DNA sequence: TGTGCCAGCAGGCGTCAGACATTATCACCCCTCCACTTT. The rearrangement links TRBV28 to TRBJ1-6; D is uncertain. The V end lost 6 bases, the J end lost 10 bases, and 13 bases lay between the germline ends. Germline CDR1 and CDR2: MDHEN and SYDVKM. The CDR3 has 13 amino acids.

The rearrangement links TRBV18 to TRBJ2-5; D is possibly TRBD1 (6 bases). This CDR3 is built from 15 residues. Between the trimmed V and J ends, which lost 3 bases and 2 bases, there was a span of 13 bases. The germline V gene encodes CDR1 KGHSH and CDR2 LQKENI. In nucleotides, the CDR3 is TGTGCCAGCTCACCCGCCTGGGGGCCACAAGAGACCCAGTACTTC. It encodes CASSPAWGPQETQYF.

The sample holds a few counts of this clone. This chain joins TRBV10-3 and TRBJ2-3; 9 bases agree with TRBD2. The trim removed 8 bases at V and 0 bases at J, leaving 3 bases unmatched. Germline CDR1 ENHRY, CDR2 SYGVKD. CDR3 length equals 14 residues. In DNA form, the CDR3 reads TGTGCCATCGGTACTAGCGGGAGCACAGATACGCAGTATTTT. Amino acid sequence: CAIGTSGSTDTQYF.

V and J are TRBV5-1 and TRBJ1-1, with D possibly matching TRBD1 (5 bases). From germline, CDR1 is SGHRS and CDR2 YFSETQ. This CDR3 has 14 residues. Trimming shortened V by 7 bases and J by 4 bases, and 17 bases separated the two germline ends. The CDR3 loop is CASRQVHGGTEAFF. The CDR3 region has the DNA TGCGCCAGCCGTCAAGTTCACGGGGGCACTGAAGCTTTCTTT.

The gene calls are TRBV27 and TRBJ2-7; 12 nucleotides line up with TRBD2. Germline V gene data show CDR1 as MNHEY and CDR2 as SMNVEV (reference sequence). The CDR3 contains 17 residues. V trimming: 3 bases; J trimming: 3 bases; junction bases outside the gene matches: 9. DNA of the CDR3: TGTGCCAGCAGTTTTCGGACTAGCGGGACGAGCGGCTACGAGCAGTACTTC. Translating gives CASSFRTSGTSGYEQYF.

The V gene is TRBV18, the J gene TRBJ1-1; the match to TRBD1 covers 9 bases. The germline V gene has CDR1 KGHSH and CDR2 LQKENI. Germline trimming cut 6 bases from V and 5 bases from J; bases unmatched to any gene: 13. This CDR3 has 16 amino acids. Here the CDR3 DNA reads TGTGCCAGCTCTCTTTTTCGGACAGGGGAGGAGACTGAAGCTTTCTTT. As protein: CASSLFRTGEETEAFF.

The CDR3 DNA reads TGTGCCAGCAGTGACCTCGGGACAGGGGAACCTTTCTTT. Amino acid sequence: CASSDLGTGEPFF. The chain joins TRBV2 to TRBJ1-1; 10 bases line up with TRBD1. Losses at the gene ends were 3 bases for V and 12 bases for J; bases not matched to a gene: 7. Germline assignment: CDR1 SNHLY and CDR2 FYNNEI. CDR3 size: 13 residues.

This clone was observed a single time. The V call is TRBV6-5, the J call TRBJ1-1; the D gene is possibly TRBD1 (5 bases). CDR1 is MNHEY, CDR2 SVGAGI, per germline. The length of the CDR3 is 13 residues. Trimming pared 10 bases from V and 0 bases from J, leaving 12 bases between. CDR3 DNA: TGTGCCACCCTAACAGGCTTGAACACTGAAGCTTTCTTT. Encoded protein: CATLTGLNTEAFF.

This chain joins TRBV6-1 and TRBJ1-1, with 7 bases aligning to TRBD1. From germline, CDR1 is MNHNS and CDR2 SASEGT. The CDR3 totals 17 residues. The J segment lost 2 bases and the V segment lost 2 bases, leaving 11 bases of the junction unmatched. CDR3 amino acids: CASSERITGALNTEAFF. The CDR3 DNA reads as TGTGCCAGCAGTGAAAGGATAACAGGGGCCCTTAACACTGAAGCTTTCTTT.

This clone appeared a single time. The rearrangement uses TRBV28 and TRBJ2-3, with 10 bases aligning to TRBD2. Germline V lookup: CDR1 MDHEN, CDR2 SYDVKM. The CDR3 sequence is 15 residues long. V was clipped by 5 bases and J by 0 bases; unmatched bases: 2. This CDR3 reads CASSRTSGSTDTQYF. The CDR3, as DNA: TGTGCCAGCAGTCGGACTAGCGGAAGCACAGATACGCAGTATTTT.

The rearrangement links TRBV7-2 to TRBJ2-7, with a tentative D call TRBD2 (7 bases). The CDR3 is made up of 16 amino acids. The V gene's germline CDR1 is SGHTA and CDR2 FQGNSA. Trimming shortened V by 2 bases and J by 4 bases, and 18 bases separated the two germline ends. For the CDR3, the DNA is TGTGCCAGCAGCTTAACGGGGGGCGGCCTACAGTACGAGCAGTACTTC. This codes for CASSLTGGGLQYEQYF.